This is a list of T cell receptor beta chains from one sample in a study of blood T cell repertoires in COVID-19. Assay used: immunoSEQ multiplex PCR; TCRdb lists only in-frame clones, some missing. Altogether around 170,000 clones are present, around 86% being singletons, with the ten largest covering around 0.5%. Specimen: peripheral blood. These receptors were obtained from a man aged 55 to 69 with COVID-19, enrolled during active disease. Both conserved end residues are part of each CDR3. A D gene is named only where the DNA matches it firmly. Size is stated for part of the rows, as once, few or many counts, or as a class when the clone is expanded.

J	size	V	D	CDR3	DNA
TRBJ2-3	-	TRBV7-2	TRBD2	CASNQLAGGIDTQYF	TGTGCCAGCAACCAACTAGCGGGAGGGATAGATACGCAGTATTTT
TRBJ1-1	-	TRBV29-1	-	CSVEDDLDTEAFF	TGCAGCGTTGAAGATGACTTAGACACTGAAGCTTTCTTT
TRBJ2-1	-	TRBV19	TRBD2	CASSTPTSLRRFF	TGTGCCAGTAGTACGCCGACTAGCCTCCGGCGGTTCTTC
TRBJ2-7	-	TRBV9	TRBD2	CASSAGTSGGYEQYF	TGTGCCAGCAGCGCTGGGACTAGCGGGGGTTACGAGCAGTACTTC
TRBJ2-1	once	TRBV7-9	TRBD1	CASSSGQGLRNEQFF	TGTGCCAGCAGCTCGGGACAGGGGTTGCGAAATGAGCAGTTCTTC
TRBJ1-5	-	TRBV18	-	CASSPPRPQPQHF	TGTGCCAGCTCACCACCGAGGCCTCAGCCCCAGCATTTT
TRBJ1-5	-	TRBV19	-	CASSNRDNNQPQHF	TGTGCCAGTAGTAACCGGGACAACAATCAGCCCCAGCATTTT
TRBJ2-2	-	TRBV5-4	TRBD1	CASSLVRDRDTGELFF	TGTGCCAGCAGCTTGGTTCGGGACAGAGACACCGGGGAGCTGTTTTTT
TRBJ2-7	-	TRBV14	-	CASSLSNGGLYEQYF	TGTGCCAGCAGCCTTTCGAATGGAGGACTCTACGAGCAGTACTTC
TRBJ2-2	-	TRBV18	TRBD1	CASSPQGENTGELFF	TGTGCCAGCTCACCGCAGGGGGAGAACACCGGGGAGCTGTTTTTT
TRBJ2-2	-	TRBV28	TRBD1	CAGRGGTGVAGELFF	TGTGCCGGACGTGGGGGGACAGGGGTTGCCGGGGAGCTGTTTTTT
TRBJ2-7	few	TRBV7-9	TRBD2	CASSWGTSSEQYF	TGTGCCAGCAGCTGGGGGACTAGCAGCGAGCAGTACTTC
TRBJ1-2	few	TRBV7-9	-	CASSLEATVSGYTF	TGTGCCAGCAGCTTAGAAGCCACAGTGAGCGGCTACACCTTC
TRBJ1-2	-	TRBV5-6	TRBD1	CASNPSMTGSWGYTF	TGTGCCAGCAACCCCTCTATGACAGGGTCTTGGGGCTACACCTTC
TRBJ2-1	once	TRBV7-2	-	CASSLGLGAGRYNEQFF	TGTGCCAGCAGCTTAGGTCTAGGGGCGGGGCGTTACAATGAGCAGTTCTTC
TRBJ2-3	-	TRBV6-5	TRBD2	CASSLTGGDTQYF	TGTGCCAGCAGCCTCACGGGGGGGGATACGCAGTATTTT
TRBJ1-3	-	TRBV28	-	CASLRTSGNTIYF	TGTGCCAGCCTGAGAACCTCTGGAAACACCATATATTTT
TRBJ1-2	few	TRBV7-2	-	CASSLLPGTQLNYGYTF	TGTGCCAGCAGCTTATTGCCCGGGACACAGCTTAACTATGGCTACACCTTC
TRBJ2-7	-	TRBV18	-	CASSQTSPRTYEQYF	TGTGCCAGCTCACAAACATCTCCCAGGACCTACGAGCAGTACTTC
TRBJ1-1	-	TRBV6-2/TRBV6-3	TRBD1	CASSSMRTGNTEAFF	TGTGCCAGCAGTTCAATGCGGACAGGGAACACTGAAGCTTTCTTT
TRBJ2-7	-	TRBV30	TRBD2	CAWSPPGTRDYEQYF	TGTGCCTGGAGTCCACCCGGGACTAGGGACTACGAGCAGTACTTC
TRBJ1-2	-	TRBV19	-	CASSIRGGGAVYGYTF	TGTGCCAGTAGTATACGAGGGGGGGGCGCGGTTTATGGCTACACCTTC
TRBJ1-3	-	TRBV28	-	CASRRGGSGNTIYF	TGTGCCAGCAGAAGGGGGGGTTCTGGAAACACCATATATTTT
TRBJ1-6	-	TRBV27	TRBD1	CASSRGDYNSPLHF	TGTGCCAGCAGCAGGGGGGATTATAATTCACCCCTCCACTTT
TRBJ2-3	-	TRBV7-8	TRBD2	CASTPRSGGGAKNTQYF	TGTGCCAGCACCCCCCGGTCGGGCGGGGGGGCCAAAAATACGCAGTATTTT
TRBJ1-4	-	TRBV7-9	-	CASSTWTVRATNEKLFF	TGTGCCAGCAGCACCTGGACTGTCCGAGCAACTAATGAAAAACTGTTTTTT
TRBJ1-6	-	TRBV5-8	-	CASSRGNYSPLHF	TGTGCCAGCAGCCGGGGTAATTATTCACCCCTCCACTTT
TRBJ2-1	-	TRBV7-2	-	CASSLKREQFF	TGTGCCAGCAGCCTGAAGCGGGAGCAGTTCTTC
TRBJ2-7	-	TRBV7-2	-	CASSSGTIPYEQYF	TGTGCCAGCAGTTCCGGGACAATTCCGTACGAGCAGTACTTC
TRBJ2-3	once	TRBV9	-	CASSPKTGTDTQYF	TGTGCCAGCAGCCCAAAGACAGGCACAGATACGCAGTATTTT
TRBJ1-4	-	TRBV18	TRBD1	CASSPRQGESEKLFF	TGTGCCAGCTCACCACGGCAGGGGGAATCTGAAAAACTGTTTTTT
TRBJ2-1	once	TRBV20-1	-	CSASYFLNEQFF	TGCAGTGCTAGTTACTTCTTGAATGAGCAGTTCTTC
TRBJ1-2	-	TRBV14	-	CASSQDNVSGYTF	TGTGCCAGCAGCCAAGATAATGTCAGTGGCTACACCTTC
TRBJ2-5	-	TRBV27	-	CASSPQGWETQYF	TGTGCCAGCAGTCCACAGGGTTGGGAGACCCAGTACTTC
TRBJ2-1	-	TRBV7-3	-	CASSLHGGRDEQFF	TGTGCCAGCAGCTTACACGGGGGGCGCGATGAGCAGTTCTTC
TRBJ2-7	-	TRBV6-5	-	CASSISGRPYEQYF	TGTGCCAGCAGTATCTCAGGAAGGCCCTACGAGCAGTACTTC
TRBJ2-5	-	TRBV14	TRBD2	CASSQGFGAGNEETQYF	TGTGCCAGCAGCCAGGGTTTTGGAGCGGGAAACGAAGAGACCCAGTACTTC
TRBJ2-2	-	TRBV7-9	-	CASSHPSGERTGELFF	TGTGCCAGCAGCCACCCTTCGGGGGAGCGAACCGGGGAGCTGTTTTTT
TRBJ1-1	-	TRBV29-1	TRBD1	CSAGTGQPSREAFF	TGCAGCGCCGGAACGGGACAGCCGTCACGAGAAGCTTTCTTT
TRBJ2-1	-	TRBV4-1	-	CASSHPGRRSYNEQFF	TGCGCCAGCAGCCATCCGGGTCGGCGGTCCTACAATGAGCAGTTCTTC
TRBJ1-1	-	TRBV7-3	-	CASSRPGHPEAFF	TGTGCCAGCAGCCGACCTGGACACCCTGAAGCTTTCTTT
TRBJ1-1	-	TRBV19	-	CASSMGRTEAFF	TGTGCCAGTAGTATGGGCAGAACCGAAGCTTTCTTT
TRBJ2-7	-	TRBV4-3	-	CASSQDPDSYEQYF	TGCGCCAGCAGCCAAGATCCGGACAGTTACGAGCAGTACTTC
TRBJ2-1	once	TRBV7-2	-	CASSLRPNSYNEQFF	TGTGCCAGCAGCTTGAGGCCCAACTCCTACAATGAGCAGTTCTTC
TRBJ1-5	-	TRBV5-8	-	CASSLGQAVNQPQHF	TGTGCCAGCAGCTTGGGCCAGGCAGTCAATCAGCCCCAGCATTTT
TRBJ2-7	-	TRBV6-6	TRBD2	CASSYSATSEGIEQYF	TGTGCCAGCAGTTACTCAGCGACTAGCGAAGGTATCGAGCAGTACTTC
TRBJ1-1	-	TRBV11-1	-	CASSLSGPLGNTEAFF	TGTGCCAGCAGCTTATCGGGTCCCCTGGGGAACACTGAAGCTTTCTTT
TRBJ2-3	-	TRBV7-2	-	CASSSRLGGTDTQYF	TGTGCCAGCAGCTCAAGACTAGGCGGCACAGATACGCAGTATTTT
TRBJ1-2	-	TRBV28	-	CASSLYGGGSYGYTF	TGTGCCAGCAGTTTATATGGGGGGGGAAGCTATGGCTACACCTTC
TRBJ2-4	-	TRBV7-9	-	CASSLAGENIQYF	TGTGCCAGCAGCTTAGCAGGGGAAAACATTCAGTACTTC
TRBJ2-2	-	TRBV29-1	-	CSVDRERNGELFF	TGCAGCGTTGACCGGGAGAGGAACGGGGAGCTGTTTTTT
TRBJ2-7	-	TRBV18	TRBD2	CASSTGLAGAEQYF	TGTGCCAGCTCAACGGGACTAGCGGGAGCCGAGCAGTACTTC
TRBJ2-2	-	TRBV7-3	-	CASSLGPSAVNTGELFF	TGTGCCAGCAGCTTAGGTCCCTCAGCGGTGAACACCGGGGAGCTGTTTTTT
TRBJ2-1	-	TRBV28	-	CASRGTSRNEQFF	TGTGCCAGCAGGGGTACTAGTCGGAATGAGCAGTTCTTC
TRBJ2-1	-	TRBV4-1	TRBD2	CASKGGLFSGGLNEQFF	TGCGCCAGCAAAGGGGGTTTGTTCAGCGGGGGGCTCAATGAGCAGTTCTTC